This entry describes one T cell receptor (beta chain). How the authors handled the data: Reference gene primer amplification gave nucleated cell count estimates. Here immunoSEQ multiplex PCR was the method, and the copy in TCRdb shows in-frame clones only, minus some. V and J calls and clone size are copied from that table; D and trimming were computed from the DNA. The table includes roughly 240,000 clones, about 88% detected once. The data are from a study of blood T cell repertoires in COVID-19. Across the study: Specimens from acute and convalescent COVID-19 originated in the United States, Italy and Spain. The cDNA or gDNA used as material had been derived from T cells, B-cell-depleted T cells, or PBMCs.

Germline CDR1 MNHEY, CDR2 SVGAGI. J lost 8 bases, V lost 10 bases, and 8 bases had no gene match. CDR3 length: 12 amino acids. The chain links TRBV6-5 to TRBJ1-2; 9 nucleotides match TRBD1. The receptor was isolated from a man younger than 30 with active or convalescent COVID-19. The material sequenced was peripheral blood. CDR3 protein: CATFTGGHGYTF. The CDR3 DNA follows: TGTGCCACCTTTACAGGGGGCCACGGCTACACCTTC.